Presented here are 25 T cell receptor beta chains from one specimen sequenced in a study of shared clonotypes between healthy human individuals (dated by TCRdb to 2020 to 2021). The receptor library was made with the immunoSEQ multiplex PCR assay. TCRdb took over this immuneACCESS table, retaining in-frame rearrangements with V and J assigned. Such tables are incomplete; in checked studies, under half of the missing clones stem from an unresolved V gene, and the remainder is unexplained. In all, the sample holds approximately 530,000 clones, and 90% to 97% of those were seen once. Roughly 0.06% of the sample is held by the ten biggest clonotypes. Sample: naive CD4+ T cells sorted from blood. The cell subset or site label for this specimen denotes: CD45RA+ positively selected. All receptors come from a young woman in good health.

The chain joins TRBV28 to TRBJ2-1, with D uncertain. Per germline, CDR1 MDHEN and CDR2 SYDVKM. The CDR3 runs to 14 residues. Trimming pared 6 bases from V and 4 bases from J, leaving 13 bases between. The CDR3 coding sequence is TGTGCCAGCAGGCACCCGAGGTTATACAATGAGCAGTTCTTC. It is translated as CASRHPRLYNEQFF.

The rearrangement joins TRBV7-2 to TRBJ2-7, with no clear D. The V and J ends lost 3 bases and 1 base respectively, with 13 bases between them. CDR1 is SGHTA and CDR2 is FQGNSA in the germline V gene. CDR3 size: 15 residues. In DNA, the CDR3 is TGTGCCAGCAGCTTTCTGGGGTCCCTTTCCTACGAGCAGTACTTC. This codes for CASSFLGSLSYEQYF.

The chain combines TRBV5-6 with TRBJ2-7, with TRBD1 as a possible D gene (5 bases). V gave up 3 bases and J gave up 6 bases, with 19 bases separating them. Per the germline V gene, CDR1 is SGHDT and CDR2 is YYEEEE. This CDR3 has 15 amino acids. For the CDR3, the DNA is TGTGCCAGCAGCTCCCTCCCGGACATGACAAGCGAGCAGTACTTC. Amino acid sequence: CASSSLPDMTSEQYF.

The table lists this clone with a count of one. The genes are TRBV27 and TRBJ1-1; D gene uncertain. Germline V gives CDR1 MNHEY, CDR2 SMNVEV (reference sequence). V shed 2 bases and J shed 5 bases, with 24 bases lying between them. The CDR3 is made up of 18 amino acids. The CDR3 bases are TGTGCCAGCAGTTTAATTTCTTTGGTGGGCAGCTTGGGAACTGAAGCTTTCTTT. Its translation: CASSLISLVGSLGTEAFF.

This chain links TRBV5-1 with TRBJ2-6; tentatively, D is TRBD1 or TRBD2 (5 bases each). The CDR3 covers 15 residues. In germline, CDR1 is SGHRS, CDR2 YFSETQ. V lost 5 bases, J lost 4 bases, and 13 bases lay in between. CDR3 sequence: CASSPPGPGANVLTF. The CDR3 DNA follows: TGCGCCAGCAGTCCCCCGGGGCCAGGGGCCAACGTCCTGACTTTC.

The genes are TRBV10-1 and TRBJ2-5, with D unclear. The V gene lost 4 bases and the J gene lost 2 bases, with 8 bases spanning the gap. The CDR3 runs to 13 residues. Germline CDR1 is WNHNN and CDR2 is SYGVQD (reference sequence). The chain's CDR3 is CASSVGNQETQYF. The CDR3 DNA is TGCGCCAGCAGTGTGGGAAATCAAGAGACCCAGTACTTC.

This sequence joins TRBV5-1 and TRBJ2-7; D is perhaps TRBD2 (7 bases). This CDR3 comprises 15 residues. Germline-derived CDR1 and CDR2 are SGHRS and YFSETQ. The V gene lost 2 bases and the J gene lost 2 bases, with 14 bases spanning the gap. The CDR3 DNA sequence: TGCGCCAGCAGCTTTGTGGCGGGGGCTACCTACGAGCAGTACTTC. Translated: CASSFVAGATYEQYF.

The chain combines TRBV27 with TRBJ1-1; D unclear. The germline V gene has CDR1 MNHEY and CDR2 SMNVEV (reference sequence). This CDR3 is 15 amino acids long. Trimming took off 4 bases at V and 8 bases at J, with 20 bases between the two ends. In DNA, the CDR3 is TGTGCCAGCAGTTCCAAAGCCATGGCCGGATCAGAAGCTTTCTTT. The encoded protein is CASSSKAMAGSEAFF.

The DNA for the CDR3 is TGCGCCAGCAGCTTGGCTGGACAGCGTGGGGAGACCCAGTACTTC. It is translated as CASSLAGQRGETQYF. The gene calls are TRBV5-1 and TRBJ2-5; TRBD1 might be the D (6 bases). The germline V gene encodes CDR1 SGHRS and CDR2 YFSETQ. V lost 0 bases, J lost 5 bases, and 14 bases lay in between. CDR3 length equals 15 residues.

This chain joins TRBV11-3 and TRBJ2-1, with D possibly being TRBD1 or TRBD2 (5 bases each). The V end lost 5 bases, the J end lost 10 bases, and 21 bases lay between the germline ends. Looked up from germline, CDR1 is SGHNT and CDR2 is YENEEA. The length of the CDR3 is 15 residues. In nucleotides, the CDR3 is TGTGCCAGCAGCCTAATACCGGGACCCACTGGCGAGCAGTTCTTC. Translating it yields CASSLIPGPTGEQFF.

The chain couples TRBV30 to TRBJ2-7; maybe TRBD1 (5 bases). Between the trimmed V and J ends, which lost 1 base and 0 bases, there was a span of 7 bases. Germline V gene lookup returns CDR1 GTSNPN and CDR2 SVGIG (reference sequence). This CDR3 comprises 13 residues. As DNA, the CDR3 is TGTGCCTGGAGTGCAGGGTTCTCCTACGAGCAGTACTTC. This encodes CAWSAGFSYEQYF.

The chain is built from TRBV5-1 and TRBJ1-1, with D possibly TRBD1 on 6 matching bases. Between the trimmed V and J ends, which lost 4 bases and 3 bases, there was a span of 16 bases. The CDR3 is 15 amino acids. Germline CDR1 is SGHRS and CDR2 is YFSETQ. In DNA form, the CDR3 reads TGCGCCAGCAGCCCGTCGGACAGAGCTTACACTGAAGCTTTCTTT. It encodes CASSPSDRAYTEAFF.

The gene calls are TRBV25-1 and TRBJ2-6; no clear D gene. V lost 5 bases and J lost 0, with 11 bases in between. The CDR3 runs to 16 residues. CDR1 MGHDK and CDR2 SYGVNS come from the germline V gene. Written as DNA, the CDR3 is TGTGCCAGCAGTCCACCCCTCATCTCTGGGGCCAACGTCCTGACTTTC. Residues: CASSPPLISGANVLTF.

As DNA, the CDR3 is TGTGCCAGCAGTTCCCCCGGGGTGGTGCGGAAGAGCTCCTACGAGCAGTACTTC. Residues: CASSSPGVVRKSSYEQYF. The gene calls are TRBV28 and TRBJ2-7; weak D call: TRBD2 (5 bases). The V gene lost 4 bases and the J gene lost 0 bases, with 22 bases spanning the gap. This CDR3 is 18 amino acids long. Germline loops: CDR1 MDHEN, CDR2 SYDVKM. The full variable domain, rest sourced from reference TRBV28 and TRBJ2-7, is DVKVTQSSRYLVKRTGEKVFLECVQDMDHENMFWYRQDPGLGLRLIYFSYDVKMKEKGDIPEGYSVSREKKERFSLILESASTNQTSMYLCASSSPGVVRKSSYEQYFGPGTRLTVT.

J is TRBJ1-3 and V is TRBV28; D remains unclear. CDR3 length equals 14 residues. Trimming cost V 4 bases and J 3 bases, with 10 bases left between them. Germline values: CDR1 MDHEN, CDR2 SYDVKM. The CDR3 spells CASSSPGDGNTIYF. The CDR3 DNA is TGTGCCAGCAGTTCTCCTGGAGATGGAAACACCATATATTTT.

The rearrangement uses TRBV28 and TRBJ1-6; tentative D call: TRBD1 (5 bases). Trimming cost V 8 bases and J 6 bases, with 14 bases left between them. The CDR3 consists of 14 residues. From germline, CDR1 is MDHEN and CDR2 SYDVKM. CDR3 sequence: CASSSGGVNSPLHF. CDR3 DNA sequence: TGTGCCAGCTCCTCGGGGGGGGTTAATTCACCCCTCCACTTT.

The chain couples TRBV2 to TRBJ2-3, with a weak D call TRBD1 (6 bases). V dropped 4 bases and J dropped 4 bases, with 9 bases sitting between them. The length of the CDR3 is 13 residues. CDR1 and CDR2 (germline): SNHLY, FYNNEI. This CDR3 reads CASSGEGADTQYF. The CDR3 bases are TGTGCCAGCAGTGGTGAGGGGGCAGATACGCAGTATTTT. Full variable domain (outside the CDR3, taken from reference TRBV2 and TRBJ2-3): EPEVTQTPSHQVTQMGQEVILRCVPISNHLYFYWYRQILGQKVEFLVSFYNNEISEKSEIFDDQFSVERPDGSNFTLKIRSTKLEDSAMYFCASSGEGADTQYFGPGTRLTVL.

The CDR3 protein is CASSDRDGAYEQYF. In DNA, the CDR3 is TGTGCCAGCAGCGACCGGGACGGAGCCTACGAGCAGTACTTC. V gene TRBV9 combines with J gene TRBJ2-7; D is possibly TRBD1 or TRBD2 (5 bases each). V lost 3 bases and J 2 bases, leaving 12 bases between the germline ends. Germline lookup yields CDR1 SGDLS and CDR2 YYNGEE. The CDR3 spans 14 residues.

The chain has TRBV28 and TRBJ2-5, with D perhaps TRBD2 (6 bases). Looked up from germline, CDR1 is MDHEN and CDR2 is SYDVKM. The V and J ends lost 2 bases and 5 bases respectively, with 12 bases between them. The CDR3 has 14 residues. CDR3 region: CASSLVGGVETQYF. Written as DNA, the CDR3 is TGTGCCAGCAGTTTAGTAGGAGGGGTGGAGACCCAGTACTTC.

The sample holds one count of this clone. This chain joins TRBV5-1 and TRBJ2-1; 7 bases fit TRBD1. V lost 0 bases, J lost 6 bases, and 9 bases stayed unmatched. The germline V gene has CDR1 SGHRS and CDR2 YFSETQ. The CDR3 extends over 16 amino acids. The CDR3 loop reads CASSLGDRVPSNEQFF. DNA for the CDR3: TGCGCCAGCAGCTTGGGCGACAGGGTACCCTCCAATGAGCAGTTCTTC.

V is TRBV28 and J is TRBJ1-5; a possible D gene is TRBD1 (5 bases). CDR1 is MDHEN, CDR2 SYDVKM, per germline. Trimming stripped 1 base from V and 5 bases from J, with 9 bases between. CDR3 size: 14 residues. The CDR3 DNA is TGTGCCAGCAGTTTATCTGGGACGGATCAGCCCCAGCATTTT. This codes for CASSLSGTDQPQHF.

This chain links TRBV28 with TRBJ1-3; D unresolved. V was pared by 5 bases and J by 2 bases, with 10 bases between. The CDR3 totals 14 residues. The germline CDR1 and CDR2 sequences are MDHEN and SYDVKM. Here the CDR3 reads CASSLGWAGNTIYF. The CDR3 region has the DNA TGTGCCAGCAGTCTTGGTTGGGCTGGAAACACCATATATTTT.

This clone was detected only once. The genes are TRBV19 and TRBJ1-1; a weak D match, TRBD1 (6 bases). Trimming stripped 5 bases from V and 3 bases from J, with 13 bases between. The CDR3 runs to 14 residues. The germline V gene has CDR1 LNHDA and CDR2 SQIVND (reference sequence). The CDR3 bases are TGTGCCAGTAGTCCAAGGACAGACCACACTGAAGCTTTCTTT. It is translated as CASSPRTDHTEAFF.

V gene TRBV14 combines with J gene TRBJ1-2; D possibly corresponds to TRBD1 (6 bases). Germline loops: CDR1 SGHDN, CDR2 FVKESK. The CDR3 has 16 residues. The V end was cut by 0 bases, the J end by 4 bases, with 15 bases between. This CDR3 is CASSQDLAGVGYGYTF. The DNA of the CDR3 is TGTGCCAGCAGCCAAGATTTGGCAGGGGTTGGCTATGGCTACACCTTC.

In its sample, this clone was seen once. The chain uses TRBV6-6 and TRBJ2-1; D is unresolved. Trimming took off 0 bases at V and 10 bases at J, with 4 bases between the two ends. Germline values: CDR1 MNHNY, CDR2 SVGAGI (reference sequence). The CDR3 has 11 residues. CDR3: CASSYSREQFF. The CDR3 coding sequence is TGTGCCAGCAGTTACTCCCGGGAGCAGTTCTTC.